This T cell receptor (beta chain) was captured in a study of blood T cell repertoires in COVID-19 (dated by TCRdb to 2018 to 2021). As for the study more broadly: The collaborator samples originated in the United States, Italy and Spain and spanned the acute and convalescent phases of COVID-19. The material from the prospective study consisted of cDNA or gDNA derived from T cells, B-cell-depleted T cells, or PBMCs. Subjects who had been exposed to COVID-19, were actively infected with it, or had recovered from it provided the deeply sampled blood TCRbeta repertoires that made up the dataset. The repertoires were made available in a free public database intended to serve as a resource for research on the immune response to SARS-CoV-2. The samples were drawn from the first 160 participants of the ongoing ImmuneRACE study and from 950 to 1,500 subjects provided by 6 global collaborators. Nearly every sample came with metadata listing a de-identified subject ID, COVID-19 status, age in years and sex. Where HLA class I and class II types were available, the types were taken from metadata supplied by the sample provider, not from assay-based typing.

Participants in the prospective study were enrolled through a virtual design, were aged roughly 18 to 95 years, and lived in roughly 24 United States geographic areas. To assign participants to cohorts, the prospective study relied on clinical history that participants themselves reported in a screening survey and a study questionnaire. For ImmuneRACE Cohort 3, a participant was defined as recovered based on two consecutive negative NP/OP PCR tests, clearance by a healthcare professional, or resolution of symptoms. Mobile phlebotomists in the prospective study collected whole blood, serum and a nasopharyngeal or oropharyngeal swab from every participant. Participants in the prospective study had the option to provide additional blood draws and questionnaires over an approximately two-month period. Before DNA extraction, prospective study blood samples were shipped either frozen or at room temperature.

On the study overall, not on this receptor specifically: The quantity of clinical and demographic metadata differed by source and by participant and was supplied without curation.

The immunoSEQ Assay, a bias-controlled multiplex PCR, was used to amplify TCRbeta CDR3 regions from genomic DNA. The paper's data handling went like this. Within the assay, amplification of reference gene primers was used to estimate how many nucleated cells each sample contained. To quantify the absolute abundance of each unique TCRbeta CDR3 rearrangement, sequence reads were collapsed and filtered. For each sample, productive Simpson clonality was calculated as the square root of Simpson's diversity index over productive rearrangements. TCRdb's version of the immuneACCESS table is confined to in-frame rearrangements and falls short of the full clone set. An unresolved V gene accounts for under half of the shortfall where checked; the remainder is of unknown origin. That table gives V, J and clone size, and the DNA gave D and trimming. This sample comprises about 430,000 clones, roughly nine tenths of them detected only once. The top ten constitute roughly 1.1% of the sample.

CDR1 and CDR2 are drawn from the germline V gene: MRHNA, SNTAGT. The CDR3 covers 13 residues, taking in both the cysteine and the phenylalanine. CDR3 DNA only is kept here, 39 bases in frame from base 1. The V end loses 7 bases and the J end loses 7 bases, and a stretch of 14 bases separates them. Concerning this clone itself: Its specific antigen is unknown. Base qualities are not at hand, and no much larger clone is one base apart.

This chain joins TRBV6-4 to TRBJ1-5; TRBD1 is a weak D gene call, 6 bases matching. This TCR was sampled from a man aged 30 to 39 who had recovered from COVID-19. Sequenced sample: PBMCs or T cells enriched from blood (not recorded which). The CDR3 has the sequence CASTGTPGQPQHF. The DNA sequence is given as TGTGCCAGCACCGGGACACCGGGGCAGCCCCAGCATTTT.